The 19 T cell receptor beta chains listed next were all sequenced from one sample in a study of blood T cell repertoires in COVID-19. Data came from immunoSEQ multiplex PCR; TCRdb stores just in-frame clones and leaves some out. Found here are 150,000 to 200,000 clones, 80% to 90% of them singletons; the top ten hold roughly 2.2%. Sequences were obtained from peripheral blood. These receptors all stem from a man aged 70-80 years with active or convalescent COVID-19.

The V gene is TRBV6-5, the J gene TRBJ1-6, with 8 nucleotides matching TRBD1. Germline V gene sequence: CDR1 MNHEY, CDR2 SVGAGI. J was trimmed by 10 bases and V by 2 bases; bases with no gene match: 7. The CDR3 runs to 15 residues. CDR3 loop: CASSYTQGAESPLHF. In DNA, the CDR3 is TGTGCCAGCAGTTACACCCAGGGGGCAGAGTCACCCCTCCACTTT.

This clone appeared once. In DNA form, the CDR3 reads TGTGCCAGCAGCTTGGAGACAGGGGGCTTGGGTGAGCAGTTCTTC. Protein: CASSLETGGLGEQFF. J is TRBJ2-1 and V is TRBV5-4; TRBD1 matches 10 bases. The germline V gene has CDR1 SGHNT and CDR2 YYREEE (reference sequence). The CDR3 is 15 residues long. Trimming removed 0 bases from V and 9 bases from J; junction bases left unmatched: 6.

This chain joins TRBV29-1 and TRBJ2-7, with 7 bases fitting TRBD1. Germline-derived CDR1 and CDR2 are SQVTM and ANQGSEA. This CDR3 comprises 13 residues. The V and J ends lost 4 bases and 1 base, in that order; junction bases with no gene match: 4. Written as DNA, the CDR3 is TGCAGCGTTGGAGCGACAGGGTCCTACGAGCAGTACTTC. Translated: CSVGATGSYEQYF.

This clone was seen only a few times. The J gene is TRBJ2-1, the V gene TRBV9, with TRBD1 identical over 8 bases. The J segment lost 7 bases and the V segment lost 4 bases, leaving 13 bases of the junction unmatched. The V gene's germline CDR1 is SGDLS and CDR2 YYNGEE. The CDR3 loop spans 16 amino acids. The CDR3 nucleotides read TGTGCCAGCAGCCCCCGGGCAGGGGGCATCATGAATGAGCAGTTCTTC. Translation gives CASSPRAGGIMNEQFF. The whole variable domain, remainder taken from reference TRBV9 and TRBJ2-1, is DSGVTQTPKHLITATGQRVTLRCSPRSGDLSVYWYQQSLDQGLQFLIQYYNGEERAKGNILERFSAQQFPDLHSELNLSSLELGDSALYFCASSPRAGGIMNEQFFGPGTRLTVL.

The chain recombines TRBV30 with TRBJ2-3, with TRBD1 matching 10 bases. Trimming at V came to 3 bases and at J to 3 bases, leaving 6 bases not matched to a gene. The CDR3 contains 15 residues. The germline CDR1 and CDR2 sequences are GTSNPN and SVGIG (reference sequence). The CDR3 DNA reads TGTGCCTGGAGCCGGCCGGGACAGGGGACAGATACGCAGTATTTT. Its translation: CAWSRPGQGTDTQYF.

This chain joins TRBV7-9 and TRBJ2-1, with 11 bases aligning to TRBD1. This CDR3 spans 16 amino acids. Germline assignment: CDR1 SEHNR and CDR2 FQNEAQ (reference sequence). With V trimmed by 5 bases and J by 4 bases, 7 bases remained unmatched. The CDR3: CASSPRTGGTYNEQFF. DNA for the CDR3: TGTGCCAGCAGCCCCCGGACAGGGGGCACATACAATGAGCAGTTCTTC. Full variable domain (outside the CDR3, taken from reference TRBV7-9 and TRBJ2-1): DTGVSQNPRHKITKRGQNVTFRCDPISEHNRLYWYRQTLGQGPEFLTYFQNEAQLEKSRLLSDRFSAERPKGSFSTLEIQRTEQGDSAMYLCASSPRTGGTYNEQFFGPGTRLTVL.

The table lists this clone with a count of one. The rearrangement uses TRBV28 and TRBJ2-5; tentatively, D is TRBD1 (5 bases). The CDR3 covers 15 residues. Looked up from germline, CDR1 is MDHEN and CDR2 is SYDVKM. Trimming shortened V by 2 bases and J by 4 bases, and 14 bases separated the two germline ends. Here the CDR3 reads CASSLPVQGLETQYF. CDR3 DNA: TGTGCCAGCAGTTTACCCGTGCAGGGCCTAGAGACCCAGTACTTC.

The chain joins TRBV29-1 to TRBJ2-1; maybe TRBD2 (6 bases). Trimming pared 0 bases from V and 0 bases from J, leaving 12 bases between. Germline lookup yields CDR1 SQVTM and CDR2 ANQGSEA. There are 16 residues in the CDR3. CDR3 loop: CSVEERRGSSYNEQFF. Written as DNA, the CDR3 is TGCAGCGTTGAAGAGAGACGGGGGAGCTCCTACAATGAGCAGTTCTTC.

J is TRBJ2-7 and V is TRBV25-1; weak D call: TRBD1 (5 bases). Between the trimmed V and J ends, which lost 2 bases and 2 bases, there was a span of 10 bases. Germline V CDR1 and CDR2: MGHDK, SYGVNS. This CDR3 has 14 residues. The CDR3 nucleotides are TGTGCCAGCAGTGAAGACAGAAACACCTACGAGCAGTACTTC. Translated, it gives CASSEDRNTYEQYF.

V gene TRBV19 combines with J gene TRBJ2-5, with 9 positions matching TRBD1. The V gene's germline CDR1 is LNHDA and CDR2 SQIVND (reference sequence). The CDR3 has 15 residues. V dropped 1 base and J dropped 2; count of bases not matched to a gene: 2. The CDR3 DNA follows: TGTGCCAGTAGTATAGGGACAGGGGTACAAGAGACCCAGTACTTC. It yields the protein CASSIGTGVQETQYF.

V and J are TRBV7-2 and TRBJ2-1; D is perhaps TRBD2 (5 bases). With 0 bases removed from V and 3 bases from J, the gap between germline ends came to 9 bases. The CDR3 sequence is 15 residues long. Germline V gives CDR1 SGHTA, CDR2 FQGNSA. This chain's CDR3 is CASSLAPGGYNEQFF. In DNA, the CDR3 is TGTGCCAGCAGCTTAGCCCCCGGAGGCTACAATGAGCAGTTCTTC.

The chain has TRBV7-7 and TRBJ1-1; 9 nucleotides align to TRBD1. Germline CDR1 reads SSHAT; CDR2 reads FNYEAQ (reference sequence). The V segment lost 10 bases and the J segment 3 bases; nucleotides outside the gene matches: 12. The CDR3 runs to 15 residues. The CDR3 here is CATLRDRDADTEAFF. CDR3 nucleotide sequence: TGTGCCACTCTCCGGGACAGGGATGCGGACACTGAAGCTTTCTTT.

The chain is built from TRBV21-1 and TRBJ1-1; TRBD1 is taken as the D call from the table, unchecked against the DNA. TRBV21-1 is assigned pseudogene status. The CDR3 contains 14 residues. This CDR3 is CASSTFYMNTEAFF. The CDR3 nucleotides are TGTGCCAGCAGCACCTTTTACATGAACACTGAAGCTTTCTTT.

The rearrangement links TRBV5-6 to TRBJ2-1; 9 bases map to TRBD2. Germline CDR1 reads SGHDT; CDR2 reads YYEEEE. The CDR3 extends over 16 amino acids. The J segment lost 8 bases and the V segment lost 0 bases, leaving 9 bases of the junction unmatched. The CDR3 spells CASSLAAAGGLYEQFF. In DNA, the CDR3 is TGTGCCAGCAGCTTGGCCGCGGCGGGAGGGCTTTATGAGCAGTTCTTC.

The chain couples TRBV6-5 to TRBJ1-5, with 7 bases identical to TRBD1. With V trimmed by 6 bases and J by 6 bases, 8 bases remained unmatched. The CDR3 is 14 amino acids. The germline CDR1 and CDR2 sequences are MNHEY and SVGAGI. CDR3 sequence (DNA): TGTGCCAGCAGCAATACCGACAGGGCTCAGCCCCAGCATTTT. This encodes CASSNTDRAQPQHF.

This chain links TRBV10-3 with TRBJ2-5; a weak D match, TRBD1 (7 bases). CDR3 length: 16 residues. Per the germline V gene, CDR1 is ENHRY and CDR2 is SYGVKD. The germline V and J ends were trimmed by 3 bases and 5 bases, with 19 bases remaining between them. The CDR3 sequence: CAISDPRAGGSETQYF. The CDR3 DNA follows: TGTGCCATCAGTGACCCCAGGGCAGGGGGGTCCGAGACCCAGTACTTC.

V is TRBV10-3 and J is TRBJ1-5; 7 nucleotides line up with TRBD1. Germline V gene sequence: CDR1 ENHRY, CDR2 SYGVKD. The CDR3 sequence is 15 residues long. With V trimmed by 10 bases and J by 0 bases, 9 bases remained unmatched. This CDR3 is CATDWTGDSNQPQHF. In nucleotides, the CDR3 is TGTGCCACAGACTGGACAGGAGATAGCAATCAGCCCCAGCATTTT.

This chain uses TRBV5-1 with TRBJ1-6; possibly TRBD1 for D (5 bases). V gave up 2 bases and J gave up 5 bases, with 11 bases separating them. The CDR3 totals 15 residues. Looked up from germline, CDR1 is SGHRS and CDR2 is YFSETQ. The DNA of the CDR3 is TGCGCCAGCAGCTTCCAGGGCAGGGATAATTCACCCCTCCACTTT. Amino acid sequence: CASSFQGRDNSPLHF.

The CDR3 here is CASSPSGGLTYNEQFF. As DNA, the CDR3 is TGTGCCAGCAGCCCATCCGGTGGACTGACCTACAATGAGCAGTTCTTC. The chain carries TRBV9 and TRBJ2-1; possible D gene TRBD2, 5 bases. Germline CDR1 is SGDLS and CDR2 is YYNGEE. CDR3 length: 16 residues. V gave up 4 bases and J gave up 2 bases, with 16 bases separating them.